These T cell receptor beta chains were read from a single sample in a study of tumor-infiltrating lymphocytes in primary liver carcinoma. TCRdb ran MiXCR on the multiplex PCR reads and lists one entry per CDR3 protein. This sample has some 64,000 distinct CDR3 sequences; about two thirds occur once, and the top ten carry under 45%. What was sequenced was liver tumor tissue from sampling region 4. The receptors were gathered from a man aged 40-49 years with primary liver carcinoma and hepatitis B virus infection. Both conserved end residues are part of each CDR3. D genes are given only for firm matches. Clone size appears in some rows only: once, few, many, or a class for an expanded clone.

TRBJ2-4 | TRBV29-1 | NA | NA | TGCAGCGTTACGGACATGTGGGGGAACATTCAGTACTTC | CSVTDMWGNIQYF
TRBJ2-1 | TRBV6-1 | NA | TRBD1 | TGTGCCAGCGGTTATGGGGACAGCTACAATGAGCAGTTCTTC | CASGYGDSYNEQFF
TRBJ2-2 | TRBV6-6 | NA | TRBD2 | TGTGCCAGTAGTCCGCTCGTGAGACCAGCGGGGCCAACGAACACCGGGGAGCTGTTTTTT | CASSPLVRPAGPTNTGELFF
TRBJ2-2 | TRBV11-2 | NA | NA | TGCGCCAGCGGCTTTGCGGGATCGAACACCAGGGAGCTGTTTTTT | CASGFAGSNTRELFF
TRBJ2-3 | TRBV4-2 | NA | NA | TGTGCCAGCAGCCAAGGTCAGCTAGTCTCAGATACGCAGTATTTT | CASSQGQLVSDTQYF
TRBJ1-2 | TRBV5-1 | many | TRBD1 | TGCGCCAGCAGCTTCGGGACAGGGATGGACTATGGCTACACCTTC | CASSFGTGMDYGYTF
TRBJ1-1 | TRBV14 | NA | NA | TGTGCCAGCAGCCAAGATTCCCGGGACATGTCGGAAGCTTTGTTT | CASSQDSRDMSEALF
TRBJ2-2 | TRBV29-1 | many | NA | TGCAGCGTGCCTGAGGGGAGCGGGGAGCTGTTTTTT | CSVPEGSGELFF
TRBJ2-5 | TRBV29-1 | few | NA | TGCAGCGCCACGCCGGGGGAGACCCAGTACTTC | CSATPGETQYF
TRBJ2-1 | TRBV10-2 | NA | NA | TGCGTCACCTCGTTTGGGGTGGATGAGCAGTCCTTC | CVTSFGVDEQSF
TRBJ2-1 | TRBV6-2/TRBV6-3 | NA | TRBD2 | TGTGCCAGCAGTTACTCGACTAGCGGGGTCAATGAACAGTTCTTC | CASSYSTSGVNEQFF